This is a list of T cell receptor beta chains from one sample in a study of technical replicates of blood from four donors. Repertoires were generated with immunoSEQ multiplex PCR, while TCRdb's copy carries only in-frame clones and drops some. This table has roughly 100,000 clones, 85% to 95% appearing once. Sequencing used T cells isolated from PBMCs. The receptors were sampled from a human donor in good health. Both conserved end residues are part of each CDR3. A D gene is named only where the DNA matches it firmly. Size is stated for part of the rows, as once, few or many counts, or as a class when the clone is expanded.

len: 14; abundance: NA; v_gene: TRBV15; d_gene: TRBD1; j_gene: TRBJ1-5; CDR3nt: TGTGCCACCAGCAGAGCAGACAGGGTCGAGCCCCAGCATTTT; CDR3aa: CATSRADRVEPQHF
len: 14; abundance: NA; v_gene: TRBV15; d_gene: NA; j_gene: TRBJ1-1; CDR3nt: TGTGCCACCAGCAGAGATGACAGGCGCACTGAAGCTTTCTTT; CDR3aa: CATSRDDRRTEAFF
len: 15; abundance: NA; v_gene: TRBV21-1; d_gene: NA; j_gene: TRBJ2-7; CDR3nt: TGTGCCAGCAGCAAGGTCGAAGCGTTGACCTACGAGCAGTACTTC; CDR3aa: CASSKVEALTYEQYF
len: 15; abundance: NA; v_gene: TRBV9; d_gene: NA; j_gene: TRBJ2-3; CDR3nt: TGTGCCAGCAGCCTAGGAGGGGGCTCGGCAGATACGCAGTATTTT; CDR3aa: CASSLGGGSADTQYF
len: 12; abundance: NA; v_gene: TRBV28; d_gene: TRBD1; j_gene: TRBJ1-1; CDR3nt: TGTTCCGACAGGGCAATGAACACTGAAGCTTTCTTT; CDR3aa: CSDRAMNTEAFF
len: 13; abundance: NA; v_gene: TRBV7-8; d_gene: NA; j_gene: TRBJ2-1; CDR3nt: TGTGCCAGCAGCCCGAGCTCCTACAATGAGCAGTTCTTC; CDR3aa: CASSPSSYNEQFF
len: 14; abundance: NA; v_gene: TRBV28; d_gene: NA; j_gene: TRBJ2-2; CDR3nt: TGTGCCAGCAGTTCCCTTAGCGTCCCCGGGGAGCTGTTTTTT; CDR3aa: CASSSLSVPGELFF
len: 15; abundance: NA; v_gene: TRBV5-8; d_gene: TRBD1; j_gene: TRBJ2-3; CDR3nt: TGTGCCAGCAGCCAGGGGACAGGGTTCACAGATACGCAGTATTTT; CDR3aa: CASSQGTGFTDTQYF
len: 20; abundance: once; v_gene: TRBV30; d_gene: TRBD1; j_gene: TRBJ2-6; CDR3nt: TGTGCCTGGAGTCCGAAACCAGGGGGCGCCCCATCTTCTGGGGCCAACGTCCTGACTTTC; CDR3aa: CAWSPKPGGAPSSGANVLTF
len: 13; abundance: NA; v_gene: TRBV7-2; d_gene: NA; j_gene: TRBJ2-1; CDR3nt: TGTGCCAGCGAGGAGGCAGCGTACAATGAGCAGTTCTTC; CDR3aa: CASEEAAYNEQFF
len: 16; abundance: NA; v_gene: TRBV9; d_gene: TRBD1; j_gene: TRBJ1-4; CDR3nt: TGTGCCAGCAGCGTAGGGTTAGGACAGGGTAACGAAAAACTGTTTTTT; CDR3aa: CASSVGLGQGNEKLFF
len: 14; abundance: NA; v_gene: TRBV7-8; d_gene: TRBD1; j_gene: TRBJ2-7; CDR3nt: TGTGCCAGCAGCTTAGGGGGCAGGGGGTACGAGCAGTACTTC; CDR3aa: CASSLGGRGYEQYF
len: 16; abundance: NA; v_gene: TRBV19; d_gene: TRBD1; j_gene: TRBJ2-2; CDR3nt: TGTGCCAGTGGGTTGTCAGGGGGTCTAGCCACCGGGGAGCTGTTTTTT; CDR3aa: CASGLSGGLATGELFF
len: 14; abundance: NA; v_gene: TRBV11-2; d_gene: NA; j_gene: TRBJ1-5; CDR3nt: TGTGCCAGCAGCTTTGACATTGGCAATCAGCCCCAGCATTTT; CDR3aa: CASSFDIGNQPQHF
len: 14; abundance: NA; v_gene: TRBV9; d_gene: TRBD2; j_gene: TRBJ2-1; CDR3nt: TGTGCCAGCAGCGTGCAGCGGGGCTACAATGAGCAGTTCTTC; CDR3aa: CASSVQRGYNEQFF
len: 15; abundance: NA; v_gene: TRBV2; d_gene: TRBD2; j_gene: TRBJ2-7; CDR3nt: TGTGCCAGCAGTGGGACTAGCGGGGAGCCATTTAAGCAGTACTTC; CDR3aa: CASSGTSGEPFKQYF
len: 16; abundance: NA; v_gene: TRBV9; d_gene: NA; j_gene: TRBJ2-1; CDR3nt: TGTGCCAGCAGCCCTACGGGTAGCGGTTCCTACAATGAGCAGTTCTTC; CDR3aa: CASSPTGSGSYNEQFF
len: 15; abundance: NA; v_gene: TRBV28; d_gene: NA; j_gene: TRBJ2-7; CDR3nt: TGTGCCAGCAGCCCGTTCACAGGGCCAACCTACGAGCAGTACTTC; CDR3aa: CASSPFTGPTYEQYF
len: 13; abundance: NA; v_gene: TRBV19; d_gene: NA; j_gene: TRBJ2-1; CDR3nt: TGTGCCAGTAACGACTTATCCTACAATGAGCAGTTCTTC; CDR3aa: CASNDLSYNEQFF
len: 17; abundance: NA; v_gene: TRBV4-1; d_gene: TRBD2; j_gene: TRBJ2-3; CDR3nt: TGCGCCAGCAGCCTCGGACTAGCGGGAGTGATCACAGATACGCAGTATTTT; CDR3aa: CASSLGLAGVITDTQYF
len: 15; abundance: NA; v_gene: TRBV6-1; d_gene: NA; j_gene: TRBJ1-2; CDR3nt: TGTGCCAGCAGTGAGGGTTTTGACAGACTCTATGGCTACACCTTC; CDR3aa: CASSEGFDRLYGYTF
len: 17; abundance: NA; v_gene: TRBV7-6; d_gene: NA; j_gene: TRBJ2-7; CDR3nt: TGTGCCAGCAGCTTAGAGGGGGTCTGGGCGTCGAGCTACGAGCAGTACTTC; CDR3aa: CASSLEGVWASSYEQYF
len: 17; abundance: NA; v_gene: TRBV2; d_gene: TRBD2; j_gene: TRBJ2-1; CDR3nt: TGTGCCAGCAGTCACCTTCCGGGACTAGCGGGATTGAATGAGCAGTTCTTC; CDR3aa: CASSHLPGLAGLNEQFF
len: 19; abundance: NA; v_gene: TRBV27; d_gene: TRBD1; j_gene: TRBJ1-5; CDR3nt: TGTGCCAGCAGTTTAAGGGGGACAGGGGGCCCGAACAATTATCAGCCCCAGCATTTT; CDR3aa: CASSLRGTGGPNNYQPQHF
len: 16; abundance: NA; v_gene: TRBV7-6; d_gene: NA; j_gene: TRBJ2-7; CDR3nt: TGTGCCAGCAGCCCCTGGGTGGATAGCGGTACCTACGAGCAGTACTTC; CDR3aa: CASSPWVDSGTYEQYF
len: 14; abundance: NA; v_gene: TRBV5-6; d_gene: TRBD1; j_gene: TRBJ2-5; CDR3nt: TGTGCCAGCAGCGGCTGGGACAGCCAAGAGACCCAGTACTTC; CDR3aa: CASSGWDSQETQYF
len: 16; abundance: NA; v_gene: TRBV30; d_gene: NA; j_gene: TRBJ2-7; CDR3nt: TGTGCCTGGAGTGAGATACTTCCGGGAGAGGGGTACGAGCAGTACTTC; CDR3aa: CAWSEILPGEGYEQYF
len: 16; abundance: once; v_gene: TRBV18; d_gene: NA; j_gene: TRBJ2-7; CDR3nt: TGTGCCAGCTCACCGCGGACAAGGCGGGATTTCTACGAGCAGTACTTC; CDR3aa: CASSPRTRRDFYEQYF
len: 14; abundance: NA; v_gene: TRBV28; d_gene: NA; j_gene: TRBJ2-1; CDR3nt: TGTGCCAGCACCTCTATACTGTCCTACAATGAGCAGTTCTTC; CDR3aa: CASTSILSYNEQFF
len: 15; abundance: NA; v_gene: TRBV28; d_gene: NA; j_gene: TRBJ2-2; CDR3nt: TGTGCCAGCAGTTCCGGGACACGTGACACCGGGGAGCTGTTTTTT; CDR3aa: CASSSGTRDTGELFF
len: 16; abundance: NA; v_gene: TRBV18; d_gene: TRBD2; j_gene: TRBJ2-3; CDR3nt: TGTGCCAGCGCAGAGTTGACTAGCGGGATATATGATACGCAGTATTTT; CDR3aa: CASAELTSGIYDTQYF
len: 14; abundance: NA; v_gene: TRBV19; d_gene: NA; j_gene: TRBJ1-1; CDR3nt: TGTGCCAGTACCCGACAGGAGAGGAACACTGAAGCTTTCTTT; CDR3aa: CASTRQERNTEAFF
len: 17; abundance: NA; v_gene: TRBV6-1; d_gene: NA; j_gene: TRBJ2-2; CDR3nt: TGTGCCAGCAGTGAAGCGTACCAGGGACAGAACACCGGGGAGCTGTTTTTT; CDR3aa: CASSEAYQGQNTGELFF
len: 15; abundance: NA; v_gene: TRBV5-1; d_gene: TRBD1; j_gene: TRBJ2-7; CDR3nt: TGCGCCAGCAGCTCACAGGGGAGAGGCTTGTACGAGCAGTACTTC; CDR3aa: CASSSQGRGLYEQYF
len: 15; abundance: NA; v_gene: TRBV27; d_gene: TRBD1; j_gene: TRBJ2-1; CDR3nt: TGTGCCAGCAGTTCCAAGTGGGACAGGTACAATGAGCAGTTCTTC; CDR3aa: CASSSKWDRYNEQFF
len: 13; abundance: NA; v_gene: TRBV19; d_gene: NA; j_gene: TRBJ1-1; CDR3nt: TGTGCCAGTAGTTCGATACAATTGCCGGAAGCTTTCTTT; CDR3aa: CASSSIQLPEAFF
len: 14; abundance: NA; v_gene: TRBV7-2; d_gene: NA; j_gene: TRBJ2-1; CDR3nt: TGTGCCAGCAGCTTAGTGGGACTGAACAATGAGCAGTTCTTC; CDR3aa: CASSLVGLNNEQFF
len: 13; abundance: NA; v_gene: TRBV29-1; d_gene: NA; j_gene: TRBJ2-7; CDR3nt: TGCAGCGTTGAAGAGGGGCCCTCCTACGAGCAGTACTTC; CDR3aa: CSVEEGPSYEQYF
len: 16; abundance: NA; v_gene: TRBV2; d_gene: TRBD1; j_gene: TRBJ2-1; CDR3nt: TGTGCCAGCAGTGACCGGGACAGGGAGCCGAACAATGAGCAGTTCTTC; CDR3aa: CASSDRDREPNNEQFF
len: 16; abundance: NA; v_gene: TRBV2; d_gene: TRBD2; j_gene: TRBJ2-5; CDR3nt: TGTGCCAGCAGCGCTACAGTCGATATAGCGGGGGAGACCCAGTACTTC; CDR3aa: CASSATVDIAGETQYF
len: 15; abundance: NA; v_gene: TRBV9; d_gene: NA; j_gene: TRBJ2-3; CDR3nt: TGTGCCAGCAGCGGTCTACGAGAAAGCGCAGATACGCAGTATTTT; CDR3aa: CASSGLRESADTQYF